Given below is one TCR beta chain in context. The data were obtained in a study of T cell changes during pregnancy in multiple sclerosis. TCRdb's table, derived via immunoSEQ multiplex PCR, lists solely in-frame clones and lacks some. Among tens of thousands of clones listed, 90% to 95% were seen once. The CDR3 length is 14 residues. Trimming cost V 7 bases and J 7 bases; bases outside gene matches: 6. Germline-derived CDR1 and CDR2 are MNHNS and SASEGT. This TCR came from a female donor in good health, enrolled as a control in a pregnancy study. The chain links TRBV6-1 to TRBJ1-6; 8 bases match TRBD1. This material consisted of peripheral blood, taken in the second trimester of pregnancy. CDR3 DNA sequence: TGTGCCAGCACTTCCGGACAGGGCAATTCACCCCTCCACTTT. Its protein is CASTSGQGNSPLHF.